These 9 T cell receptor beta chains share one sample of origin, sequenced in a study of T cell responses to AZD1222 COVID-19 vaccine. Libraries were prepared by immunoSEQ multiplex PCR; TCRdb keeps only in-frame clonotypes and omits some of them. The table lists 100,000 to 150,000 clones, approximately 90% of them singletons, with less than 1.3% in the top ten. The sample in question was peripheral blood, obtained 28 days after the second AZD1222 dose. The receptors were sampled from an adult who received the AZD1222 COVID-19 vaccine.

The CDR3 DNA follows: TGTGCCTGGGATTTTAATTCGGACGAGCAGTACTTC. This encodes CAWDFNSDEQYF. V gene TRBV30 combines with J gene TRBJ2-7; D unclear. The germline gives CDR1 GTSNPN, CDR2 SVGIG (reference sequence). V dropped 5 bases and J dropped 5 bases, with 13 bases sitting between them. The CDR3 contains 12 residues.

This chain joins TRBV5-6 and TRBJ2-5, with 7 bases aligning to TRBD1. Germline CDR1 SGHDT, CDR2 YYEEEE. V was pared by 4 bases and J by 8 bases, with 14 bases of the junction left unmatched. This CDR3 is 15 amino acids long. This CDR3 is CASSVRDSPLGTQYF. The DNA for the CDR3 is TGTGCCAGCAGCGTTCGGGACAGCCCTTTGGGCACCCAGTACTTC.

The chain has TRBV6-5 and TRBJ1-6; TRBD1 matches at 8 bases. Germline CDR1 is MNHEY and CDR2 is SVGAGI. With V trimmed by 8 bases and J by 8 bases, 5 bases remained unmatched. The CDR3 totals 13 residues. The CDR3 here is CASGSTGDSPLHF. DNA of the CDR3: TGTGCCAGCGGCTCGACAGGGGATTCACCCCTCCACTTT.

CDR3 sequence reads: CASSSYPGPAYEQYF. CDR3 coding DNA: TGTGCCAGCAGCTCATATCCCGGACCCGCCTACGAGCAGTACTTC. The chain employs TRBV5-6 and TRBJ2-7, with D unresolved. This CDR3 has 15 amino acids. Germline CDR1 is SGHDT and CDR2 is YYEEEE. The V end lost 3 bases, the J end lost 2 bases, and 15 bases lay between the germline ends.

This clone has only one observation. The chain employs TRBV5-8 and TRBJ2-6; the D is unclear. Trimming cost V 0 bases and J 0 bases, with 4 bases left between them. The CDR3 is 15 amino acids. Germline V CDR1 and CDR2: SGHTS, YDEGEE. The CDR3 DNA reads as TGTGCCAGCAGCTTGGGGGTCTCTGGGGCCAACGTCCTGACTTTC. The encoded protein is CASSLGVSGANVLTF.

The V gene is TRBV10-3, the J gene TRBJ2-5, with a tentative D call TRBD1 (6 bases). CDR1 ENHRY and CDR2 SYGVKD come from the germline V gene. The CDR3 is made up of 14 amino acids. Trimming stripped 8 bases from V and 1 base from J, with 14 bases between. CDR3 sequence reads: CAIDEQGTQETQYF. In DNA form, the CDR3 reads TGTGCCATCGACGAACAGGGCACCCAAGAGACCCAGTACTTC.

The chain has TRBV27 and TRBJ2-2, with 8 bases that match TRBD1. V trimming: 0 bases; J trimming: 3 bases; junction bases outside the gene matches: 27. Germline values: CDR1 MNHEY, CDR2 SMNVEV (reference sequence). CDR3 length equals 24 residues. Written as DNA, the CDR3 is TGTGCCAGCAGTTTATCTTTAGGCTCGGGGAACCAGGGTCGGACAGGGTGTTACACCGGGGAGCTGTTTTTT. This gives the protein CASSLSLGSGNQGRTGCYTGELFF.

The chain joins TRBV19 to TRBJ2-5, with 7 bases fitting TRBD2. The CDR3 is made up of 13 amino acids. Unmatched junction bases numbered 5, after V lost 5 bases and J lost 5 bases. Germline V gene sequence: CDR1 LNHDA, CDR2 SQIVND (reference sequence). CDR3 nucleotide sequence: TGTGCCAGTAGTTGGGGGAGGGATGAGACCCAGTACTTC. The encoded protein is CASSWGRDETQYF. Variable domain in full (rest from reference TRBV19 and TRBJ2-5): DGGITQSPKYLFRKEGQNVTLSCEQNLNHDAMYWYRQDPGQGLRLIYYSQIVNDFQKGDIAEGYSVSREKKESFPLTVTSAQKNPTAFYLCASSWGRDETQYFGPGTRLLVL.

V and J are TRBV19 and TRBJ1-5; D gene uncertain. Trimming removed 6 bases at V and 4 bases at J, with 10 bases between. CDR1 is LNHDA, CDR2 SQIVND, per germline (reference sequence). The CDR3 covers 13 residues. The CDR3 is CASRDRPNQPQHF. Here the CDR3 DNA reads TGTGCCAGTAGGGACCGGCCTAATCAGCCCCAGCATTTT.